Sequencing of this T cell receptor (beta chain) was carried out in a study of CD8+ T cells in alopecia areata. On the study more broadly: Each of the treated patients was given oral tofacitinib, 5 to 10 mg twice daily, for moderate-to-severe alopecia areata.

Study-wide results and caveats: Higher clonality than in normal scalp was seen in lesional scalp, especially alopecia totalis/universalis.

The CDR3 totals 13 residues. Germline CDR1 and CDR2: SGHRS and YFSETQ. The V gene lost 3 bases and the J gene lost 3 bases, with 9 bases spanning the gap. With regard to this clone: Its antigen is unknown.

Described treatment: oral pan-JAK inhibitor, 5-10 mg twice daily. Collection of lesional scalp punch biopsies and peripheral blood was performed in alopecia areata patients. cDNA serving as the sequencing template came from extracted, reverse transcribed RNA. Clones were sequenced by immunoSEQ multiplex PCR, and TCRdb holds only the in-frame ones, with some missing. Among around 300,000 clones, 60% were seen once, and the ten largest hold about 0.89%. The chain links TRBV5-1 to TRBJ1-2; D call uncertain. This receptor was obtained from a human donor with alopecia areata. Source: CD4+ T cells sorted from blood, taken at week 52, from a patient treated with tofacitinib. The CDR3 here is CASSSKVDYGYTF. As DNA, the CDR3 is TGCGCCAGCAGCTCAAAGGTTGACTATGGCTACACCTTC.